Below, one TCR beta chain is given with its context. CDR1 is MRHNA, CDR2 SNTAGT, per germline. Losses at the gene ends were 3 bases for V and 5 bases for J; bases not matched to a gene: 10. The CDR3 consists of 16 residues. This entry belongs to a study of blood T cell repertoires in COVID-19. Sequencing was performed with immunoSEQ multiplex PCR; in TCRdb, only in-frame clones are kept and a portion is missing. The sample consists of about 240,000 clones, 80% to 95% of them appearing once. Sequences were obtained from peripheral blood. This chain links TRBV6-4 with TRBJ2-7; TRBD1 matches at 10 bases. The origin of this receptor is a man between 25 and 39 years old with COVID-19, enrolled during active disease. The CDR3 DNA follows: TGTGCCAGCAGTGATAACGTGGGACAGGGGTTAAACGAGCAGTACTTC. It translates to CASSDNVGQGLNEQYF.